The 18 T cell receptor beta chains below were found in one sample sequenced in a study of T cell changes during pregnancy in multiple sclerosis. The assay was immunoSEQ multiplex PCR, and TCRdb's table has in-frame clones only and misses some. The table records 60,000 to 85,000 clones, roughly nine tenths of them present only once. Specimen: peripheral blood, collected in the second trimester of pregnancy. Every receptor here comes from a female donor with multiple sclerosis, enrolled in a pregnancy study.

The chain recombines TRBV4-3 with TRBJ2-7; TRBD1 agrees at 7 bases. The CDR3 has 18 residues. CDR1 is LGHNA and CDR2 is YSLEER in the germline V gene. J gave up 4 bases and V 0 bases, and 15 bases lay outside the gene matches. The CDR3 is CASSQDSWGGTVFYEQYF. The CDR3 nucleotides read TGCGCCAGCAGCCAAGATAGTTGGGGTGGGACAGTATTTTACGAGCAGTACTTC.

This chain uses TRBV19 with TRBJ1-3; D not certain. Germline-derived CDR1 and CDR2 are LNHDA and SQIVND (reference sequence). V lost 5 bases, J lost 2 bases, and 13 bases lay in between. The CDR3 covers 15 residues. In nucleotides, the CDR3 is TGTGCCAGTAGTGTGATCAGGCTCCCTGGAAACACCATATATTTT. This gives the protein CASSVIRLPGNTIYF.

This sequence joins TRBV25-1 and TRBJ1-2, with D hard to call. CDR1 MGHDK and CDR2 SYGVNS come from the germline V gene. The CDR3 is 12 amino acids. Trimming pared 1 base from V and 2 bases from J, leaving 2 bases between. As DNA, the CDR3 is TGTGCCAGCAGTGAATTAAACTATGGCTACACCTTC. Encoded protein: CASSELNYGYTF.

The genes are TRBV19 and TRBJ2-4; 8 positions match TRBD2. The germline V gene has CDR1 LNHDA and CDR2 SQIVND (reference sequence). J lost 1 base, V lost 5 bases, and 4 bases had no gene match. This CDR3 region has 15 residues. As DNA, the CDR3 is TGTGCCAGTAGTCTGGGCGGGAGGGCCAAAAACATTCAGTACTTC. It translates to CASSLGGRAKNIQYF.

The chain carries TRBV29-1 and TRBJ2-5; 11 nucleotides agree with TRBD2. CDR1 and CDR2 from the germline V gene are SQVTM and ANQGSEA. With 3 bases clipped from V and 9 bases from J, the junction kept 18 bases outside the gene matches. The length of the CDR3 is 17 residues. The CDR3 loop reads CSVEKNAGTSGPGAQYF. CDR3 DNA sequence: TGCAGCGTTGAGAAAAATGCCGGGACTAGCGGCCCGGGGGCCCAGTACTTC. Filled out from reference TRBV29-1 and TRBJ2-5, the complete variable domain reads SAVISQKPSRDICQRGTSLTIQCQVDSQVTMMFWYRQQPGQSLTLIATANQGSEATYESGFVIDKFPISRPNLTFSTLTVSNMSPEDSSIYLCSVEKNAGTSGPGAQYFGPGTRLLVL.

The gene calls are TRBV11-1 and TRBJ2-3, with 13 bases matching TRBD2. Trimming took 5 bases from V and 2 from J; bases not matched to a gene: 13. Per the germline V gene, CDR1 is SGHAT and CDR2 is FQDESV (reference sequence). The CDR3 sequence is 19 residues long. In nucleotides, the CDR3 is TGTGCCAGCAGCCGGACTAGCGGGGGCCATACGGGCTCCACAGATACGCAGTATTTT. This codes for CASSRTSGGHTGSTDTQYF.

The genes are TRBV27 and TRBJ1-6, with D possibly TRBD1 on 6 matching bases. From germline, CDR1 is MNHEY and CDR2 SMNVEV (reference sequence). This CDR3 spans 16 amino acids. V was clipped by 0 bases and J by 7 bases, with 13 bases between them. CDR3 in amino acids: CASSLSAGAANSPLHF. The CDR3, as DNA: TGTGCCAGCAGTTTATCGGCAGGGGCGGCCAATTCACCCCTCCACTTT.

J is TRBJ2-3 and V is TRBV5-1; D unclear. In germline, CDR1 is SGHRS, CDR2 YFSETQ. The CDR3 spans 11 residues. V lost 5 bases, J lost 6 bases, and 7 bases lay in between. The CDR3 loop is CASRSIDTQYF. The DNA for the CDR3 is TGCGCCAGCAGGAGCATCGATACGCAGTATTTT.

This chain connects TRBV5-8 to TRBJ2-5; D is possibly TRBD2 (5 bases). Germline loops: CDR1 SGHTS, CDR2 YDEGEE. V lost 5 bases to trimming and J lost 7 bases, with 18 bases between them. There are 14 residues in the CDR3. The CDR3 here is CASRGGGSEGTQYF. CDR3 nucleotide sequence: TGTGCCAGCAGAGGCGGCGGCAGTGAGGGGACCCAGTACTTC.

The CDR3 DNA follows: TGTGCCATCAGTGAGAACGAAAATTACGGGGCTAACTATGGCTACACCTTC. It translates to CAISENENYGANYGYTF. The V and J genes are TRBV10-3 and TRBJ1-2; D is unresolved. The CDR3 totals 17 residues. Germline loops: CDR1 ENHRY, CDR2 SYGVKD. Between the trimmed V and J ends, which lost 2 bases and 0 bases, there was a span of 16 bases.

V gene TRBV18 combines with J gene TRBJ1-2, with 7 bases that match TRBD1. The V gene end was trimmed by 0 bases and the J gene end by 8 bases; junction bases not matched to a gene: 3. The CDR3 has 13 amino acids. Germline V gene sequence: CDR1 KGHSH, CDR2 LQKENI. CDR3 amino acids: CASSPPQGGGYTF. CDR3 sequence (DNA): TGTGCCAGCTCACCACCGCAGGGGGGCGGCTACACCTTC.

In regard to this clone: Other DNA sequences in this sample translate to the same CDR3. The rearrangement links TRBV7-2 to TRBJ2-1; D not certain. CDR1 SGHTA and CDR2 FQGNSA come from the germline V gene. Trimming removed 2 bases at V and 0 bases at J, with 11 bases between. The CDR3 is 16 residues long. CDR3 coding DNA: TGTGCCAGCAGCTTAAATGGCGGTAGCTCCTACAATGAGCAGTTCTTC. This sequence encodes CASSLNGGSSYNEQFF.

This clone was observed a few times. The V gene is TRBV4-3, the J gene TRBJ2-7; D possibly corresponds to TRBD1 (5 bases). CDR1 is LGHNA, CDR2 YSLEER, per germline. The CDR3 is 15 residues long. Between the trimmed V and J ends, which lost 4 bases and 3 bases, there was a span of 16 bases. The CDR3 region has the DNA TGCGCCAGCAGCCTTTCTGGGCAGGGCATCTACGAGCAGTACTTC. The encoded protein is CASSLSGQGIYEQYF.

This clone showed up just a few times. V usage is TRBV5-1 and J usage is TRBJ2-7; TRBD2 aligns across 13 bases. The CDR3 loop spans 17 amino acids. Germline CDR1 reads SGHRS; CDR2 reads YFSETQ. Germline trimming cut 2 bases from V and 3 bases from J; bases unmatched to any gene: 8. In DNA, the CDR3 is TGCGCCAGCAGCTTAGGGACTAGCGGGGCGTATTTCTACGAGCAGTACTTC. Amino acids: CASSLGTSGAYFYEQYF. Combining the CDR3 with reference TRBV5-1 and TRBJ2-7 gives the whole variable domain KAGVTQTPRYLIKTRGQQVTLSCSPISGHRSVSWYQQTPGQGLQFLFEYFSETQRNKGNFPGRFSGRQFSNSRSEMNVSTLELGDSALYLCASSLGTSGAYFYEQYFGPGTRLTVT.

The chain is built from TRBV19 and TRBJ2-1; 7 bases match TRBD2. CDR1 and CDR2 from the germline V gene are LNHDA and SQIVND (reference sequence). CDR3 length: 14 amino acids. The J segment lost 7 bases and the V segment lost 10 bases, leaving 13 bases of the junction unmatched. This CDR3 reads CAISPGLSINEQFF. The CDR3 DNA sequence: TGTGCCATCTCACCGGGACTAAGTATAAATGAGCAGTTCTTC.

The chain links TRBV6-6 to TRBJ1-2; the match to TRBD1 covers 9 bases. The CDR3 sequence is 15 residues long. With 6 bases clipped from V and 5 bases from J, the junction kept 10 bases outside the gene matches. CDR1 and CDR2 (germline): MNHNY, SVGAGI (reference sequence). As DNA, the CDR3 is TGTGCCAGCAGCCCACCCCGGACAGGGGCGTATGGCTACACCTTC. Its translation: CASSPPRTGAYGYTF.

This sequence joins TRBV25-1 and TRBJ2-5; maybe TRBD1 (6 bases). Germline V gives CDR1 MGHDK, CDR2 SYGVNS. V was shortened by 3 bases and J by 2 bases, with 13 bases between the two germline ends. The length of the CDR3 is 15 residues. Here the CDR3 reads CASSDLRTVQETQYF. In DNA, the CDR3 is TGTGCCAGCAGTGACCTCCGGACAGTACAAGAGACCCAGTACTTC. Full variable domain (missing parts from reference TRBV25-1 and TRBJ2-5): EADIYQTPRYLVIGTGKKITLECSQTMGHDKMYWYQQDPGMELHLIHYSYGVNSTEKGDLSSESTVSRIRTEHFPLTLESARPSHTSQYLCASSDLRTVQETQYFGPGTRLLVL.

The CDR3 bases are TGTGCCAGCAGCCAGAAGACTAGCGGGAACGGCGAGCAGTACTTC. Encoded protein: CASSQKTSGNGEQYF. The rearrangement joins TRBV4-2 to TRBJ2-7; 11 nucleotides agree with TRBD2. V gave up 3 bases and J gave up 6 bases; unmatched junction bases: 7. Germline assignment: CDR1 LGHNA and CDR2 YNFKEQ. The CDR3 runs 15 residues.